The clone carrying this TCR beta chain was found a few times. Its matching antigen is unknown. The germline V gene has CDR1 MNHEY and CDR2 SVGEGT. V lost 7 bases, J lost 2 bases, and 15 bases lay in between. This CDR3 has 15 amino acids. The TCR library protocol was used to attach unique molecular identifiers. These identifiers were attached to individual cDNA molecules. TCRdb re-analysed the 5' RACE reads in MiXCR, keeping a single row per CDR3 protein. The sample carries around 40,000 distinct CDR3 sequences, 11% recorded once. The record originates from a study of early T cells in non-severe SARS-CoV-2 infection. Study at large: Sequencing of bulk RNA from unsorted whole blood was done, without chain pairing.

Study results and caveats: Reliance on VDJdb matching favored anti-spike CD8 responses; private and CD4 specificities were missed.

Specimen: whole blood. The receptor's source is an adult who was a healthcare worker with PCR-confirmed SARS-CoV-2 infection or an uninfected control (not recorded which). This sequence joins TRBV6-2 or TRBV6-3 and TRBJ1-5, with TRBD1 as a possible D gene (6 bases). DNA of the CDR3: TGTGCCAGCACCCCACAGGGAGCGGGCAATCAGCCCCAGCATTTT. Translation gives CASTPQGAGNQPQHF.